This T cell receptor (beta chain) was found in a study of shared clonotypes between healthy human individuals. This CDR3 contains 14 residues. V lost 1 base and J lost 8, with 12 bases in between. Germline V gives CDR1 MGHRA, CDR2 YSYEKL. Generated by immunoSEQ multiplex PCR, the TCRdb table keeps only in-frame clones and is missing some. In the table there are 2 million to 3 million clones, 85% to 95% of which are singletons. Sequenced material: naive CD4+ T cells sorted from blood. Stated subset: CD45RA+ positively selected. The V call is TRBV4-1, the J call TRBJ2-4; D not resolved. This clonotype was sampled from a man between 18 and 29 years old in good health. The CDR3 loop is CASSQVASSDIQYF. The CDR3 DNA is TGCGCCAGCAGCCAAGTAGCCTCTTCGGACATTCAGTACTTC.